The 10 T cell receptor beta chains in this list originate from one sample, sequenced in a study of blood T cell repertoires in COVID-19. Sequencing used immunoSEQ multiplex PCR; TCRdb keeps in-frame clones, though not all of them. The sample gives fewer than 200,000 clones, 65% to 85% of which show up once; about 3.5% is in the top ten. The sample taken for sequencing was PBMCs or T cells enriched from blood (not recorded which). All receptors come from a woman between 50 and 59 years old in a cohort exposed to, infected with or recovered from COVID-19 (not recorded which).

This clone was counted once. The rearrangement uses TRBV28 and TRBJ2-5; a possible D gene is TRBD1 (5 bases). CDR3 length: 17 amino acids. Germline V gene sequence: CDR1 MDHEN, CDR2 SYDVKM. V lost 0 bases, J lost 2 bases, and 16 bases lay in between. CDR3 region: CASSLWEQERVQETQYF. The CDR3 nucleotides are TGTGCCAGCAGTTTATGGGAACAGGAGAGAGTTCAAGAGACCCAGTACTTC.

The chain couples TRBV15 to TRBJ1-1; D is uncertain. The ends were cut back, 5 bases at V and 10 bases at J, with 17 bases in the middle. The CDR3 covers 13 residues. The germline CDR1 and CDR2 sequences are LNHNV and YYDKDF (reference sequence). DNA for the CDR3: TGTGCCACCAGCGGCCGCGCGTCCGGGGTAGCTTTCTTT. Protein product: CATSGRASGVAFF.

This clone was detected only once. The chain employs TRBV11-2 and TRBJ2-3, with 10 nucleotides matching TRBD2. Germline V lookup: CDR1 SGHAT, CDR2 FQNNGV. The CDR3 contains 16 residues. The trim removed 2 bases at V and 2 bases at J, leaving 4 bases unmatched. CDR3 in DNA: TGTGCCAGCAGCTTATTAGCGGGGGGCCCCACAGATACGCAGTATTTT. Translating gives CASSLLAGGPTDTQYF.

The V and J genes are TRBV11-1 and TRBJ2-3, with TRBD2 as a possible D gene (5 bases). CDR1 SGHAT and CDR2 FQDESV come from the germline V gene (reference sequence). The CDR3 contains 16 residues. V was pared by 1 base and J by 2 bases, with 13 bases between. CDR3 sequence: CASSLGLGEYTDTQYF. The CDR3 region has the DNA TGTGCCAGCAGCTTAGGCCTCGGGGAGTACACAGATACGCAGTATTTT.

V and J are TRBV6-5 and TRBJ1-1; D is unresolved. In germline, CDR1 is MNHEY, CDR2 SVGAGI. V was trimmed by 0 bases and J by 3 bases, leaving 14 bases between them. The CDR3 consists of 16 residues. The CDR3 nucleotides read TGTGCCAGCAGTTACTCGAGTGGGCAGGTGCACACTGAAGCTTTCTTT. Residues: CASSYSSGQVHTEAFF.

The gene calls are TRBV27 and TRBJ2-6; weak D call: TRBD1 (6 bases). Germline V CDR1 and CDR2: MNHEY, SMNVEV (reference sequence). There are 16 residues in the CDR3. V gave up 4 bases and J gave up 4 bases, with 14 bases separating them. CDR3 in DNA: TGTGCCAGCAGTTCAGGGGCGCGGTCCGGGGCCAACGTCCTGACTTTC. Its translation is CASSSGARSGANVLTF.

The chain uses TRBV9 and TRBJ2-3; the match to TRBD1 covers 8 bases. With V trimmed by 3 bases and J by 2 bases, 5 bases remained unmatched. Germline CDR1 and CDR2: SGDLS and YYNGEE. This CDR3 region has 15 residues. CDR3 DNA sequence: TGTGCCAGCAGCGGCAGGGGGCATGACACAGATACGCAGTATTTT. Protein product: CASSGRGHDTDTQYF.

The chain uses TRBV5-5 and TRBJ1-5, with 7 bases identical to TRBD1. Germline loops: CDR1 SGHKS, CDR2 YYEKEE (reference sequence). The CDR3 is made up of 15 amino acids. V gave up 4 bases and J gave up 0 bases; unmatched junction bases: 4. The CDR3 loop reads CASSQTGDSNQPQHF. CDR3 bases: TGTGCCAGCAGCCAAACAGGGGATAGCAATCAGCCCCAGCATTTT.

The chain joins TRBV6-1 to TRBJ2-5; 8 bases are a match to TRBD1. This CDR3 contains 17 residues. V dropped 2 bases and J dropped 4; count of bases not matched to a gene: 12. CDR1 and CDR2 (germline): MNHNS, SASEGT. DNA for the CDR3: TGTGCCAGCAGTGAAACATTTACAGGGGGTGGGGGAGAGACCCAGTACTTC. It codes for CASSETFTGGGGETQYF.

The rearrangement uses TRBV4-2 and TRBJ2-7, with 7 bases fitting TRBD2. Germline assignment: CDR1 LGHNA and CDR2 YNFKEQ. J lost 0 bases, V lost 3 bases, and 5 bases had no gene match. The CDR3 runs to 15 residues. The CDR3 bases are TGTGCCAGCAGCCAGCCCGGGACTACCTCCTACGAGCAGTACTTC. Residues: CASSQPGTTSYEQYF.